This T cell receptor (beta chain) was documented in a study of blood T cells in healthy people across ages. The overall study: About one barcoded beta molecule per two T cells was captured by template switching. Regarding the study as a whole: Among long-lived donors, naive CD4+ cells were more numerous and diversity higher than in aged donors.

This clonotype has only one observation. Its target is not known. This CDR3 has 15 amino acids. V was clipped by 2 bases and J by 5 bases, with 15 bases between them. The germline CDR1 and CDR2 sequences are LGHDT and YNNKEL (reference sequence). A sample-barcoded 5' primer and a J-beta primer mix were used in a second PCR of roughly 7 to 11 cycles. MiXCR, applied by TCRdb to the 5' RACE reads, yields one record per CDR3 protein. The sample holds under 2 million distinct CDR3 sequences, about 31% seen once. The material sequenced was blood. The sequence derives from a woman younger than 45 in good health. The rearrangement links TRBV3-1 to TRBJ2-5, with unresolved D. The CDR3 sequence is CASSQKGPLGETQYF. Here the CDR3 DNA reads TGTGCCAGCAGCCAAAAGGGTCCCCTGGGGGAGACCCAGTACTTC.